These 22 T cell receptor beta chains originate from one sample sequenced in a study of blood T cell repertoires in COVID-19. Sequencing used immunoSEQ multiplex PCR; TCRdb keeps in-frame clones, though not all of them. The data show about 300,000 clones, about 89% seen once. Sequences were obtained from PBMCs or T cells enriched from blood (not recorded which). These receptors all stem from a middle-aged woman who had recovered from COVID-19.

V gene TRBV14 combines with J gene TRBJ2-3; TRBD2 matches at 12 bases. Germline CDR1 and CDR2: SGHDN and FVKESK. Trimming cost V 0 bases and J 4 bases; bases outside gene matches: 8. CDR3 length: 18 amino acids. The CDR3 nucleotides are TGTGCCAGCAGCCAAGATCTTAAGGGACTAGCGGGCGCAGATACGCAGTATTTT. Translating it yields CASSQDLKGLAGADTQYF.

The V and J genes are TRBV29-1 and TRBJ1-2; 7 bases align to TRBD1. CDR1 and CDR2 from the germline V gene are SQVTM and ANQGSEA. Trimming cost V 4 bases and J 8 bases; bases outside gene matches: 4. The CDR3 consists of 11 residues. CDR3: CSVGPDRGYTF. The CDR3 DNA reads as TGCAGCGTTGGCCCGGACAGGGGCTACACCTTC.

J is TRBJ1-2 and V is TRBV4-1; 7 bases are shared with TRBD1. Losses at the gene ends were 4 bases for V and 7 bases for J; bases not matched to a gene: 9. The germline CDR1 and CDR2 sequences are MGHRA and YSYEKL. CDR3 length: 14 residues. The CDR3: CASSPPGTAAGYTF. DNA of the CDR3: TGCGCCAGCAGCCCCCCAGGGACAGCCGCTGGCTACACCTTC.

This clone was counted a single time. V usage is TRBV20-1 and J usage is TRBJ1-5, with a possible D match to TRBD1 (6 bases). Deletions cut 3 bases from V and 6 bases from J, with 27 bases between. The CDR3 runs 18 residues. Germline CDR1 DFQATT, CDR2 SNEGSKA (reference sequence). The CDR3 region is CSASATGSSLVWGQPQHF. CDR3 bases: TGCAGTGCTAGTGCCACAGGGAGTAGCCTAGTCTGGGGTCAGCCCCAGCATTTT.

The V call is TRBV2, the J call TRBJ1-1, with D tentatively TRBD1 (6 bases). CDR1 and CDR2 (germline): SNHLY, FYNNEI. The CDR3 contains 15 residues. V was trimmed by 3 bases and J by 3 bases, leaving 14 bases between them. DNA for the CDR3: TGTGCCAGCAGTGACCCGACAGGTATTTACACTGAAGCTTTCTTT. It encodes CASSDPTGIYTEAFF. Combining the CDR3 with reference TRBV2 and TRBJ1-1 gives the whole variable domain EPEVTQTPSHQVTQMGQEVILRCVPISNHLYFYWYRQILGQKVEFLVSFYNNEISEKSEIFDDQFSVERPDGSNFTLKIRSTKLEDSAMYFCASSDPTGIYTEAFFGQGTRLTVV.

This chain connects TRBV2 to TRBJ2-5; 10 nucleotides line up with TRBD1. CDR3 length: 16 residues. The germline CDR1 and CDR2 sequences are SNHLY and FYNNEI. J was trimmed by 7 bases and V by 0 bases; bases with no gene match: 8. CDR3 residues: CASSEAPGQGLGTQYF. The CDR3 coding sequence is TGTGCCAGCAGTGAAGCGCCGGGACAGGGGCTAGGGACCCAGTACTTC.

The chain carries TRBV7-2 and TRBJ2-7, with 8 bases aligning to TRBD2. Looked up from germline, CDR1 is SGHTA and CDR2 is FQGNSA. The CDR3 extends over 15 amino acids. Trimming cost V 4 bases and J 0 bases; bases outside gene matches: 5. Written as DNA, the CDR3 is TGTGCCAGCAGCTCAGAGCGGGGGAGCTCCTACGAGCAGTACTTC. Translating gives CASSSERGSSYEQYF.

The rearrangement joins TRBV30 to TRBJ1-6; unclear D gene. This CDR3 spans 15 amino acids. The germline gives CDR1 GTSNPN, CDR2 SVGIG (reference sequence). Trimming removed 4 bases at V and 9 bases at J, with 19 bases between. The CDR3, as DNA: TGTGCCTGGAATGTTCCGGAGCTGGTAGTTTCACCCCTCCACTTT. This translates into CAWNVPELVVSPLHF.

V and J are TRBV18 and TRBJ1-2; 7 nucleotides match TRBD1. CDR1 is KGHSH and CDR2 is LQKENI in the germline V gene. The CDR3 spans 14 residues. V shed 3 bases and J 6 bases; nucleotides not matched to a gene: 7. CDR3 nucleotide sequence: TGTGCCAGCTCACCCGGGACAGACGTTCATGGCTACACCTTC. Its translation: CASSPGTDVHGYTF. Using reference TRBV18 and TRBJ1-2 for the parts outside the CDR3, the full variable domain is NAGVMQNPRHLVRRRGQEARLRCSPMKGHSHVYWYRQLPEEGLKFMVYLQKENIIDESGMPKERFSAEFPKEGPSILRIQQVVRGDSAAYFCASSPGTDVHGYTFGSGTRLTVV.

This clone has more than one count but fewer than ten. The V gene is TRBV3-1 (or the pseudogene TRBV3-2), the J gene TRBJ2-1, with 14 positions matching TRBD2. This CDR3 region has 20 residues. Germline loops: CDR1 LGHDT, CDR2 YNNKEL (reference sequence). J was trimmed by 9 bases and V by 4 bases; bases with no gene match: 20. The CDR3 is CASSLKVGTSGGRRWGEQFF. The CDR3 bases are TGTGCCAGCAGCCTAAAGGTTGGGACTAGCGGGGGCCGAAGGTGGGGTGAGCAGTTCTTC.

The rearrangement joins TRBV25-1 to TRBJ2-3; weak D call: TRBD2 (5 bases). V was cut by 3 bases and J by 6 bases, with 10 bases left in between. CDR1 and CDR2 (germline): MGHDK, SYGVNS. The CDR3 contains 13 residues. The DNA for the CDR3 is TGTGCCAGCAGTGACTCAATAGCGGATACGCAGTATTTT. Residues: CASSDSIADTQYF.

The chain uses TRBV6-2 or TRBV6-3 and TRBJ2-3; no reliable D call. CDR1 and CDR2 from the germline V gene are MNHEY and SVGEGT. The CDR3 extends over 14 amino acids. V shed 5 bases and J shed 1 base, with 10 bases lying between them. CDR3 protein: CASSLFSGTDTQYF. DNA of the CDR3: TGTGCCAGCAGTCTTTTTTCTGGCACAGATACGCAGTATTTT.

This clone was detected only a few times. CDR3 region: CASSQGGGYQETQYF. CDR3 bases: TGTGCCAGCAGCCAAGGCGGAGGGTACCAAGAGACCCAGTACTTC. This chain uses TRBV3-1 (or the pseudogene TRBV3-2) with TRBJ2-5; possibly TRBD2 for D (6 bases). Germline V CDR1 and CDR2: LGHDT, YNNKEL (reference sequence). Between the trimmed V and J ends, which lost 1 base and 0 bases, there was a span of 9 bases. The CDR3 covers 15 residues.

This clone was counted only a few times. The rearrangement uses TRBV6-4 and TRBJ2-3; the D gene is possibly TRBD2 (7 bases). Germline lookup yields CDR1 MRHNA and CDR2 SNTAGT. The V end was cut by 0 bases, the J end by 2 bases, with 9 bases between. CDR3 length: 15 amino acids. This chain's CDR3 is CASSDSGGATDTQYF. CDR3 nucleotides: TGTGCCAGCAGTGACTCGGGGGGGGCCACAGATACGCAGTATTTT.

This clone was counted a few times. Other DNA sequences in this specimen translate into the identical CDR3. The rearrangement links TRBV18 to TRBJ1-2; 7 bases are a match to TRBD1. J was trimmed by 4 bases and V by 2 bases; bases with no gene match: 4. Looked up from germline, CDR1 is KGHSH and CDR2 is LQKENI. The CDR3 contains 14 residues. The CDR3: CASSPSRDSYGYTF. Here the CDR3 DNA reads TGTGCCAGCTCACCAAGCCGGGACAGCTATGGCTACACCTTC.

This rearrangement joins TRBV24-1 to TRBJ2-5, with TRBD1 as a possible D gene (6 bases). The CDR3 totals 13 residues. Germline V CDR1 and CDR2: KGHDR, SFDVKD. Trimming removed 6 bases at V and 4 bases at J, with 11 bases between. CDR3 amino acids: CATSLTGGETQYF. The CDR3, as DNA: TGTGCCACCAGTTTGACAGGAGGAGAGACCCAGTACTTC.

This clone has just a few counts. The genes are TRBV14 and TRBJ2-7; TRBD1 is a possible D gene (6 bases). The length of the CDR3 is 16 residues. Trimming removed 4 bases from V and 7 bases from J, with 23 bases in between. Germline CDR1 and CDR2: SGHDN and FVKESK. This CDR3 reads CASSPLGDIGLLEQYF. The CDR3 DNA is TGTGCCAGCAGCCCCTTAGGGGACATCGGACTTTTGGAGCAGTACTTC.

This clone was seen more than once but under ten times. The chain carries TRBV28 and TRBJ1-1; TRBD1 is a possible D gene (5 bases). The germline CDR1 and CDR2 sequences are MDHEN and SYDVKM. The CDR3 extends over 12 amino acids. The V and J ends lost 6 bases and 8 bases respectively, with 13 bases between them. CDR3 region: CASRQRGREAFF. The DNA of the CDR3 is TGTGCCAGCAGACAAAGGGGAAGAGAAGCTTTCTTT.

The chain carries TRBV27 and TRBJ1-2; tentatively, D is TRBD1 (6 bases). Germline V lookup: CDR1 MNHEY, CDR2 SMNVEV (reference sequence). This CDR3 spans 16 amino acids. Trimming took 4 bases from V and 5 from J, leaving 20 bases between them. CDR3 sequence reads: CASSSPGQRGGYGYTF. CDR3 coding DNA: TGTGCCAGCAGTTCCCCCGGGCAGAGAGGGGGTTATGGCTACACCTTC.

The gene calls are TRBV5-1 and TRBJ2-3; D remains ambiguous. This CDR3 has 11 residues. The V end lost 6 bases, the J end lost 0 bases, and 2 bases lay between the germline ends. CDR1 is SGHRS, CDR2 YFSETQ, per germline. CDR3 in DNA: TGCGCCAGCACTAGCACAGATACGCAGTATTTT. Translated: CASTSTDTQYF. Drawing the rest from reference TRBV5-1 and TRBJ2-3, the complete variable domain is KAGVTQTPRYLIKTRGQQVTLSCSPISGHRSVSWYQQTPGQGLQFLFEYFSETQRNKGNFPGRFSGRQFSNSRSEMNVSTLELGDSALYLCASTSTDTQYFGPGTRLTVL.

The rearrangement links TRBV27 to TRBJ1-5, with D maybe TRBD1 (5 bases). Germline CDR1 is MNHEY and CDR2 is SMNVEV (reference sequence). The CDR3 has 17 residues. V lost 3 bases, J lost 0 bases, and 15 bases lay in between. CDR3 DNA sequence: TGTGCCAGCAGTTTCAGGCAGGGCGATTATAGCAATCAGCCCCAGCATTTT. It translates to CASSFRQGDYSNQPQHF.

This clone was found once. The V gene is TRBV7-6, the J gene TRBJ2-6, with TRBD2 matching over 12 bases. V lost 5 bases and J lost 3; bases outside the gene matches: 20. This CDR3 is 22 amino acids long. Germline V gene lookup returns CDR1 SGHVS and CDR2 FNYEAQ. CDR3 DNA: TGTGCCAGCAGCAAAGCCGGGACTAGCGGGCCCACCGGTTTCTTTGGGGCCAACGTCCTGACTTTC. It is translated as CASSKAGTSGPTGFFGANVLTF.